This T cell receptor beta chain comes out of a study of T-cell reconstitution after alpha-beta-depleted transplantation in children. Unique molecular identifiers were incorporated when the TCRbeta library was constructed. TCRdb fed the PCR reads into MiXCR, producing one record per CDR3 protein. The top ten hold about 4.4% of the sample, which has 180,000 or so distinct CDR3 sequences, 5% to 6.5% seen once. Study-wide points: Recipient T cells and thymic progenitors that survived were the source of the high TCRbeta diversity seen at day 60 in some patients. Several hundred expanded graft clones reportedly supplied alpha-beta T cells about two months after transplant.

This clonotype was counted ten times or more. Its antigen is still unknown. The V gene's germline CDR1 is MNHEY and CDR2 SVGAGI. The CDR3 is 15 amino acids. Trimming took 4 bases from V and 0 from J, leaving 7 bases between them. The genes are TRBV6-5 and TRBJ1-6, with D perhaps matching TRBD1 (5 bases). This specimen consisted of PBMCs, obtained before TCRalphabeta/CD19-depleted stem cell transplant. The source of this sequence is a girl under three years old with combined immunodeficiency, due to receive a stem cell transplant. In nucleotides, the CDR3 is TGTGCCAGCAGTTCCGGGGCCTCCTATAATTCACCCCTCCACTTT. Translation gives CASSSGASYNSPLHF.